In its sample, the clone carrying this TCR beta chain was seen many times. This record comes from a study of T-cell memory formation after mild COVID-19. The CDR3 contains 16 residues. Trimming took 5 bases from V and 0 from J, leaving 14 bases between them. CDR1 and CDR2 (germline): SGHVS, FNYEAQ. One entry per CDR3 protein, called by TCRdb with MiXCR from the 5' RACE reads. Of fewer than 250,000 distinct CDR3 sequences in the sample, 10% to 13% are singletons; the top ten hold roughly 3.2%. J is TRBJ2-1 and V is TRBV7-6; D gene uncertain. What was sequenced was PBMCs or a T cell subset sorted from them (not recorded which). This clonotype was obtained from a man between 18 and 35 years old who had mild COVID-19 (a few samples of this study predate the infection). Cell type and time point are not known. As DNA, the CDR3 is TGTGCCAGCAGCCAAAAGAGACGTACCTCCTACAATGAGCAGTTCTTC. Translating gives CASSQKRRTSYNEQFF. Variable domain in full (rest from reference TRBV7-6 and TRBJ2-1): GAGVSQSPRYKVTKRGQDVALRCDPISGHVSLYWYRQALGQGPEFLTYFNYEAQQDKSGLPNDRFSAERPEGSISTLTIQRTEQRDSAMYRCASSQKRRTSYNEQFFGPGTRLTVL.